The entry that follows covers one T cell receptor (beta chain) sequence. The sample originates from a study of control samples from healthy donors and cancer patients. Using immunoSEQ multiplex PCR, the repertoire was profiled, and TCRdb retains in-frame clones only, with some absent. The table has some 130,000 clones, just over 90% seen once; the top ten hold about 1.5%. Sequences were obtained from PBMCs. The TCR originated in a man in his forties or fifties with head and neck cancer.

The CDR3 nucleotides are TGTGCCTGGACTATCGCTAGAACAGACCTTAACACTGAAGCTTTCTTT. Amino acid sequence: CAWTIARTDLNTEAFF. V and J are TRBV30 and TRBJ1-1; D gene uncertain. The V gene lost 4 bases and the J gene lost 2 bases, with 20 bases spanning the gap. This CDR3 region has 16 residues. CDR1 and CDR2 (germline): GTSNPN, SVGIG (reference sequence).